A single sample gave rise to the 26 T cell receptor beta chains below, sequenced in a study of shared clonotypes between healthy human individuals. Profiled with immunoSEQ multiplex PCR; TCRdb holds only in-frame clones, not every one. The repertoire has about 710,000 clones, roughly 72% of them found once; the top ten carry around 1.8%. Material for sequencing was memory CD4+ T cells sorted from blood. Subset noted: CD45RA-negative fraction. The source is a woman aged 25 to 45 in good health.

The gene calls are TRBV6-4 and TRBJ1-3; 7 positions agree with TRBD1. The CDR3 consists of 14 residues. Germline CDR1 and CDR2: MRHNA and SNTAGT. Unmatched junction bases numbered 10, after V lost 6 bases and J lost 8 bases. The CDR3 DNA follows: TGTGCCAGCAGCGCCGGACAGGCGGGTGACACCATATATTTT. Amino acids: CASSAGQAGDTIYF.

This clone was detected a few times. The chain links TRBV2 to TRBJ2-1; TRBD2 matches at 13 bases. Germline V gene data show CDR1 as SNHLY and CDR2 as FYNNEI. The CDR3 sequence is 15 residues long. With V trimmed by 6 bases and J by 5 bases, 4 bases remained unmatched. For the CDR3, the DNA is TGTGCCAGCAGGACGGGACTAGCGGGGAACAATGAGCAGTTCTTC. Translating it yields CASRTGLAGNNEQFF.

A single count supports this clone. The chain carries TRBV4-2 and TRBJ1-3; 8 bases agree with TRBD1. Trimming removed 3 bases from V and 6 bases from J; junction bases left unmatched: 13. This CDR3 region has 17 residues. Looked up from germline, CDR1 is LGHNA and CDR2 is YNFKEQ. The CDR3 is CASSQSSGTGSENTIYF. CDR3 nucleotide sequence: TGTGCCAGCAGCCAGTCCTCCGGGACAGGCTCCGAAAACACCATATATTTT.

The V call is TRBV6-1, the J call TRBJ1-5; 7 bases agree with TRBD1. This CDR3 contains 17 residues. Germline V gene lookup returns CDR1 MNHNS and CDR2 SASEGT. V lost 4 bases and J lost 1; bases outside the gene matches: 10. The CDR3 DNA reads as TGTGCCAGCAGTGGAGTCTCGACAGGGACGAGCAATCAGCCCCAGCATTTT. This gives the protein CASSGVSTGTSNQPQHF.

This clone was detected once. The chain links TRBV2 to TRBJ2-2; no firm D call. The ends were cut back, 5 bases at V and 3 bases at J, with 16 bases in the middle. The CDR3 spans 16 residues. Germline V CDR1 and CDR2: SNHLY, FYNNEI. The CDR3 spells CASSPPPGWDTGELFF. CDR3 DNA: TGTGCCAGCAGTCCCCCTCCAGGTTGGGACACCGGGGAGCTGTTTTTT.

This clone was observed a few times. The chain joins TRBV5-4 to TRBJ1-2, with D possibly matching TRBD1 (6 bases). The CDR3 sequence is 14 residues long. The germline gives CDR1 SGHNT, CDR2 YYREEE (reference sequence). V shed 0 bases and J shed 4 bases, with 10 bases lying between them. The CDR3 protein is CASSLVGQSYGYTF. For the CDR3, the DNA is TGTGCCAGCAGCTTGGTTGGACAGAGCTATGGCTACACCTTC.

V and J are TRBV27 and TRBJ1-2; D remains unclear. The CDR3 covers 15 residues. CDR1 is MNHEY and CDR2 is SMNVEV in the germline V gene (reference sequence). V was clipped by 8 bases and J by 4 bases, with 20 bases between them. CDR3 region: CASAPGGPGGYGYTF. The DNA of the CDR3 is TGTGCCAGCGCCCCGGGAGGGCCGGGTGGCTATGGCTACACCTTC.

CDR3: CASSLDRSEQYF. The CDR3 nucleotides are TGTGCCAGCAGCTTAGATCGATCCGAGCAGTACTTC. The chain combines TRBV11-2 with TRBJ2-7; no reliable D call. In germline, CDR1 is SGHAT, CDR2 FQNNGV. This CDR3 is 12 amino acids long. Trimming left V 0 bases short and J 6 bases short, with 6 bases between.

This chain joins TRBV28 and TRBJ1-2; D gene unclear. Trimming left V 4 bases short and J 4 bases short, with 10 bases between. The germline V gene has CDR1 MDHEN and CDR2 SYDVKM. This CDR3 has 13 amino acids. Here the CDR3 reads CASSSREGYGYTF. The CDR3 region has the DNA TGTGCCAGCAGTTCCCGGGAAGGCTATGGCTACACCTTC.

The chain couples TRBV11-2 to TRBJ2-3; 7 nucleotides match TRBD2. In germline, CDR1 is SGHAT, CDR2 FQNNGV. With 5 bases clipped from V and 6 bases from J, the junction kept 8 bases outside the gene matches. This CDR3 has 14 amino acids. The CDR3 region has the DNA TGTGCCAGCAGCCGGGGCGGGGGTCGGGATACGCAGTATTTT. Protein: CASSRGGGRDTQYF. Looking up the rest from reference TRBV11-2 and TRBJ2-3 gives the full variable domain: EAGVAQSPRYKIIEKRQSVAFWCNPISGHATLYWYQQILGQGPKLLIQFQNNGVVDDSQLPKDRFSAERLKGVDSTLKIQPAKLEDSAVYLCASSRGGGRDTQYFGPGTRLTVL.

This clone was seen ten or more times. The chain has TRBV11-2 and TRBJ2-7; possibly TRBD1 or TRBD2 for D (5 bases each). The CDR3 runs to 15 residues. The germline V and J ends were trimmed by 1 base and 2 bases, with 12 bases remaining between them. CDR1 SGHAT and CDR2 FQNNGV come from the germline V gene. CDR3: CASSLAGTGPYEQYF. CDR3 nucleotides: TGTGCCAGCAGCTTAGCGGGGACGGGACCCTACGAGCAGTACTTC.

The genes are TRBV27 and TRBJ2-7, with 8 bases identical to TRBD2. The CDR3 consists of 13 residues. Germline V lookup: CDR1 MNHEY, CDR2 SMNVEV (reference sequence). J lost 6 bases, V lost 3 bases, and 4 bases had no gene match. The DNA of the CDR3 is TGTGCCAGCAGTTTCCCGGGGACTAGCGAGCAGTACTTC. Amino acid sequence: CASSFPGTSEQYF.

V is TRBV5-4 and J is TRBJ2-5; D is possibly TRBD1 or TRBD2 (5 bases each). V was pared by 3 bases and J by 3 bases, with 12 bases between. The CDR3 totals 14 residues. Germline CDR1 SGHNT, CDR2 YYREEE (reference sequence). DNA for the CDR3: TGTGCCAGCAGCTCAACCGGGACGAAAGAGACCCAGTACTTC. It encodes CASSSTGTKETQYF.

The gene calls are TRBV14 and TRBJ2-7, with 7 positions matching TRBD2. V shed 5 bases and J 6 bases; nucleotides not matched to a gene: 7. This CDR3 has 13 amino acids. CDR1 is SGHDN, CDR2 FVKESK, per germline. CDR3 nucleotide sequence: TGTGCCAGCAGCGAGCAGCTAGCGGCCGAGCAGTACTTC. Translating it yields CASSEQLAAEQYF.

The rearrangement uses TRBV4-1 and TRBJ2-1; D gene ambiguous. Germline lookup yields CDR1 MGHRA and CDR2 YSYEKL. The CDR3 totals 15 residues. Trimming removed 4 bases at V and 9 bases at J, with 19 bases between. The CDR3 DNA follows: TGCGCCAGCAGCCCCCCCCCGGCCCCGGGTCGTGAGCAGTTCTTC. Translation: CASSPPPAPGREQFF.

V usage is TRBV11-1 and J usage is TRBJ1-2, with D maybe TRBD1 (5 bases). The ends were cut back, 5 bases at V and 7 bases at J, with 20 bases in the middle. Germline values: CDR1 SGHAT, CDR2 FQDESV (reference sequence). The CDR3 length is 15 residues. CDR3 sequence reads: CASSRGVGLSSGYTF. CDR3 in DNA: TGTGCCAGCAGCCGGGGCGTAGGGTTAAGCTCTGGCTACACCTTC. Drawing the rest from reference TRBV11-1 and TRBJ1-2, the complete variable domain is EAEVAQSPRYKITEKSQAVAFWCDPISGHATLYWYRQILGQGPELLVQFQDESVVDDSQLPKDRFSAERLKGVDSTLKIQPAELGDSAMYLCASSRGVGLSSGYTFGSGTRLTVV.

The V call is TRBV7-2, the J call TRBJ1-3, with D tentatively TRBD1 (5 bases). Trimming took 5 bases from V and 0 from J, leaving 14 bases between them. The germline V gene has CDR1 SGHTA and CDR2 FQGNSA. The length of the CDR3 is 16 residues. The chain's CDR3 is CASSISGTHSGNTIYF. CDR3 bases: TGTGCCAGCAGCATATCCGGGACGCACTCTGGAAACACCATATATTTT.

The chain uses TRBV13 and TRBJ1-2; D is undetermined. Germline values: CDR1 PRHDT, CDR2 FYEKMQ (reference sequence). The CDR3 loop spans 12 amino acids. V was trimmed by 1 base and J by 8 bases, leaving 8 bases between them. The CDR3 nucleotides read TGTGCCAGCAGCTTAGTACCGGGGGGCTACACCTTC. Protein sequence: CASSLVPGGYTF.

The V call is TRBV13, the J call TRBJ1-2; 10 nucleotides line up with TRBD1. V was pared by 5 bases and J by 6 bases, with 12 bases of the junction left unmatched. The CDR3 totals 16 residues. Germline V CDR1 and CDR2: PRHDT, FYEKMQ (reference sequence). The CDR3 nucleotides are TGTGCCAGCAGCCAAACCGGGACAGGGGTTCGGGATGGCTACACCTTC. Its protein is CASSQTGTGVRDGYTF. Together with reference TRBV13 and TRBJ1-2, the CDR3 gives the full variable domain: AAGVIQSPRHLIKEKRETATLKCYPIPRHDTVYWYQQGPGQDPQFLISFYEKMQSDKGSIPDRFSAQQFSDYHSELNMSSLELGDSALYFCASSQTGTGVRDGYTFGSGTRLTVV.

The chain links TRBV4-1 to TRBJ1-2, with unresolved D. Germline loops: CDR1 MGHRA, CDR2 YSYEKL. The CDR3 length is 14 residues. The V end lost 0 bases, the J end lost 5 bases, and 10 bases lay between the germline ends. The CDR3 DNA is TGCGCCAGCAGCCAAGATTCGCCTTATTATGGCTACACCTTC. Protein: CASSQDSPYYGYTF.

The chain is built from TRBV19 and TRBJ1-5; D gene unclear. The germline CDR1 and CDR2 sequences are LNHDA and SQIVND (reference sequence). V lost 5 bases to trimming and J lost 6 bases, with 20 bases between them. This CDR3 contains 16 residues. In nucleotides, the CDR3 is TGTGCCAGTAGTTATATACCGGGCCTCGGAGGTCAGCCCCAGCATTTT. Its translation: CASSYIPGLGGQPQHF.

The rearrangement joins TRBV2 to TRBJ2-1; D is unresolved. Germline V gene data show CDR1 as SNHLY and CDR2 as FYNNEI. Trimming removed 6 bases from V and 3 bases from J, with 6 bases in between. CDR3 size: 12 residues. CDR3 DNA sequence: TGTGCCAGCAGAGTCGTCTACAATGAGCAGTTCTTC. This encodes CASRVVYNEQFF. The whole variable domain, filled in from reference TRBV2 and TRBJ2-1, reads EPEVTQTPSHQVTQMGQEVILRCVPISNHLYFYWYRQILGQKVEFLVSFYNNEISEKSEIFDDQFSVERPDGSNFTLKIRSTKLEDSAMYFCASRVVYNEQFFGPGTRLTVL.

This clone appeared a few times. The sample contains more than one DNA sequence encoding this CDR3. The chain links TRBV2 to TRBJ1-6, with 8 bases matching TRBD1. Germline V gives CDR1 SNHLY, CDR2 FYNNEI. Trimming removed 7 bases from V and 8 bases from J; junction bases left unmatched: 4. The CDR3 totals 13 residues. The chain's CDR3 is CASIGQGDSPLHF. CDR3 DNA sequence: TGTGCCAGCATTGGACAGGGCGATTCACCCCTCCACTTT. The whole variable domain, filled in from reference TRBV2 and TRBJ1-6, reads EPEVTQTPSHQVTQMGQEVILRCVPISNHLYFYWYRQILGQKVEFLVSFYNNEISEKSEIFDDQFSVERPDGSNFTLKIRSTKLEDSAMYFCASIGQGDSPLHFGNGTRLTVT.

The chain carries TRBV7-8 and TRBJ1-3, with D uncertain. Trimming removed 1 base from V and 3 bases from J, with 13 bases in between. Germline lookup yields CDR1 SGHVS and CDR2 FQNEAQ. The CDR3 loop spans 16 amino acids. The CDR3 reads CASSLGFTQLGNTIYF. The CDR3 region has the DNA TGTGCCAGCAGCTTAGGATTTACCCAGCTTGGAAACACCATATATTTT.

V and J are TRBV6-6 and TRBJ2-7, with TRBD2 matching 9 bases. V shed 8 bases, J shed 6 bases, and the junction held 11 bases outside the gene matches. This CDR3 contains 14 residues. In germline, CDR1 is MNHNY, CDR2 SVGAGI (reference sequence). The CDR3 region has the DNA TGTGCCAGCCGGCCAGCGGGAGGTCCGGGCGAGCAGTACTTC. Translation: CASRPAGGPGEQYF.

This clone was recorded only once. This chain uses TRBV6-1 with TRBJ2-3; 8 nucleotides agree with TRBD2. Per the germline V gene, CDR1 is MNHNS and CDR2 is SASEGT. The CDR3 runs 13 residues. J was trimmed by 4 bases and V by 6 bases; bases with no gene match: 3. For the CDR3, the DNA is TGTGCCAGCAGGGTAGCGGGACCAGATACGCAGTATTTT. This translates into CASRVAGPDTQYF.